These 22 T cell receptor beta chains originate from one sample sequenced in a study of T cell clonality in common variable immunodeficiency. Produced via immunoSEQ multiplex PCR; TCRdb's table is partial and in-frame only. In total the sample includes tens of thousands of clones, none of them seen once. Input material: peripheral blood mononuclear cells. The receptors were sampled from a person aged 18 to 70 in good health.

In its sample, this clone was seen many times. The sequence runs out 3 residues before the end of the CDR3; the remainder is reconstructed from the germline J gene. The J gene is TRBJ2-7, the V gene TRBV6-2 or TRBV6-3, with TRBD1 matching over 8 bases. Per germline, CDR1 MNHEY and CDR2 SVGEGT. The CDR3 covers 15 residues. The junction had 12 bases not matched to a gene; V was cut back by 5 bases and J by 6 bases. CDR3 sequence: CASSPPTGALGEQYF. The CDR3 DNA, read in part, is TGTGCCAGCAGTCCTCCGACAGGGGCCTTAGGCGAG.

There are many counts of this clone. This CDR3 reads CASSPSGGQETQYF. The CDR3 DNA, read in part, is TGTGCCAGCAGCCCTAGCGGGGGACAAGAGACC. This sequence joins TRBV5-4 and TRBJ2-5, with 10 bases fitting TRBD2. The CDR3 goes on 3 residues after the read ends, and that part is filled in from the germline J gene. The germline CDR1 and CDR2 sequences are SGHNT and YYREEE (reference sequence). After removal of 4 bases from V and 2 bases from J, the junction contained 2 bases not matched to a gene. This CDR3 has 14 residues.

This clone was seen at least ten times. The CDR3 extends 3 residues past the end of the read, so its final part is completed from the germline J gene. V and J are TRBV20-1 and TRBJ2-2, with D maybe TRBD2 (6 bases). Germline values: CDR1 DFQATT, CDR2 SNEGSKA (reference sequence). Trimming pared 4 bases from V and 6 bases from J, leaving 15 bases between. The CDR3 loop spans 14 amino acids. CDR3: CSAKAGTLAGELFF. Incomplete CDR3 DNA: TGCAGTGCTAAAGCCGGGACTTTGGCCGGGGAG.

This clone appeared many times. The observed sequence ends 3 residues before the CDR3 terminus, with the missing tail filled in from the germline J gene. At the DNA level, this CDR3 is encoded by other sequences in the same sample as well. This sequence joins TRBV5-1 and TRBJ1-1; 8 bases agree with TRBD1. Germline CDR1 SGHRS, CDR2 YFSETQ. Trimming at V came to 3 bases and at J to 0 bases, leaving 1 base not matched to a gene. The CDR3 is 14 amino acids. Partial CDR3 DNA: TGCGCCAGCAGCTCACAGGGGGTGAACACTGAA. Translating gives CASSSQGVNTE. The full CDR3 protein reads CASSSQGVNTEAFF.

The DNA read from the CDR3 is TGTGCCAGCAGTGAACATGGGACAGCGAACAATCAGCCC. Translation: CASSEHGTANNQP. The complete CDR3 reads CASSEHGTANNQPQHF. The chain couples TRBV6-1 to TRBJ1-5, with TRBD1 matching over 7 bases. Coverage ceases 3 residues before the CDR3 finishes, and the germline J gene fills in the end. CDR3 size: 16 residues. CDR1 and CDR2 from the germline V gene are MNHNS and SASEGT. With 2 bases clipped from V and 3 bases from J, the junction kept 7 bases outside the gene matches.

This clone was observed many times. The CDR3 end is not reached by the read, which stops 3 residues before it; the germline J gene fills it in. The V gene is TRBV5-1, the J gene TRBJ2-3; 9 bases line up with TRBD2. Germline loops: CDR1 SGHRS, CDR2 YFSETQ. CDR3 length: 15 residues. This chain's CDR3 is CASSDLAGRPRTQYF. The CDR3 bases that were read are TGCGCCAGCAGTGATCTAGCGGGACGGCCCCGGACG.

This clone appeared many times. The read ends 3 residues before the CDR3 terminus; that terminus is restored from the germline J gene. The chain combines TRBV29-1 with TRBJ2-1; 9 nucleotides line up with TRBD1. After removal of 7 bases from V and 6 bases from J, the junction contained 7 bases not matched to a gene. The V gene's germline CDR1 is SQVTM and CDR2 ANQGSEA. The CDR3 totals 13 residues. The CDR3 bases that were read are TGCAGCGGCTCCGGGACAGGGTCCAATGAG. It encodes CSGSGTGSNE. In full, the CDR3 reads CSGSGTGSNEQFF.

Many counts were recorded for this clone. From the germline J gene comes the end of the CDR3, since the read stops 3 residues before it. V is TRBV18 and J is TRBJ2-4; unclear D gene. This CDR3 contains 14 residues. Per the germline V gene, CDR1 is KGHSH and CDR2 is LQKENI. Trimming cost V 3 bases and J 3 bases, with 9 bases left between them. CDR3 in amino acids: CASSPPTLKNIQYF. CDR3 DNA (partial): TGTGCCAGCTCACCGCCTACGCTCAAAAACATT.

This clone was seen many times. The sequenced fragment ends 3 residues before the CDR3 boundary, so the rest is inferred from the germline J gene. The V call is TRBV5-1, the J call TRBJ2-4, with 7 bases fitting TRBD2. Per germline, CDR1 SGHRS and CDR2 YFSETQ. V trimming: 4 bases; J trimming: 3 bases; junction bases outside the gene matches: 7. The CDR3 runs 15 residues. The CDR3 DNA, read in part, is TGCGCCAGCAGCCCGGGGAGGGAGCTCAAAAACATT. Translating it yields CASSPGRELKNI. The full CDR3 reads CASSPGRELKNIQYF.

This clone was seen at least ten times. Read coverage stops 3 residues before the CDR3 terminus; the germline J gene supplies the remainder. The V call is TRBV20-1, the J call TRBJ2-1; TRBD2 matches at 7 bases. CDR1 is DFQATT, CDR2 SNEGSKA, per germline (reference sequence). V lost 1 base and J lost 1; bases outside the gene matches: 10. The CDR3 totals 17 residues. CDR3 DNA (partial): TGCAGTGCTAGAGCGGTTGGGAGCGGGACTTCCTACAATGAG. As protein: CSARAVGSGTSYNE. The full-length CDR3 reads as CSARAVGSGTSYNEQFF.

This clone was detected ten times or more. An end of the junction differs from the germline gene, which may be a read error. The read is 3 residues too short to cover the CDR3 end, so that end is filled in from the germline J gene. The genes are TRBV7-7 and TRBJ2-1; the D is unclear. The CDR3 runs to 13 residues. Germline V gene sequence: CDR1 SSHAT, CDR2 FNYEAQ (reference sequence). The chain's CDR3 is CASSLQSYNEQFF. The DNA read from the CDR3 is TGTGCTAGCAGCTTACAGAGCTACAATGAG.

This clone was found many times. The read halts 3 residues ahead of the CDR3 end, with the missing end drawn from the germline J gene. The V call is TRBV6-1, the J call TRBJ1-6, with D possibly TRBD1 on 5 matching bases. V was clipped by 2 bases and J by 10 bases, with 9 bases between them. CDR1 and CDR2 from the germline V gene are MNHNS and SASEGT. This CDR3 comprises 13 residues. The CDR3 here is CASSEQRGSPLHF. CDR3 DNA (partial): TGTGCCAGCAGTGAACAGAGGGGATCACCC.

This clone was counted at least ten times. The missing CDR3 end, 3 residues past where the read stops, is filled in from the germline J gene. The V and J genes are TRBV20-1 and TRBJ1-2; TRBD1 matches at 7 bases. CDR3 length: 12 amino acids. Germline loops: CDR1 DFQATT, CDR2 SNEGSKA (reference sequence). V gave up 3 bases and J gave up 4 bases; unmatched junction bases: 2. The CDR3 loop is CSAREGAYGYTF. The DNA read from the CDR3 is TGCAGTGCTAGGGAGGGGGCCTATGGC.

This clone was seen repeatedly, ten times or more. Read sequence stops 3 residues before the CDR3 end, and the germline J gene provides the missing end. The chain joins TRBV7-2 to TRBJ2-1; the D gene is possibly TRBD2 (5 bases). V was pared by 2 bases and J by 7 bases, with 12 bases between. Germline assignment: CDR1 SGHTA and CDR2 FQGNSA. The CDR3 loop spans 14 amino acids. CDR3 DNA (partial): TGTGCCAGCAGCTTATGGCTAGCCGATAATGAG. It is translated as CASSLWLADNE. The entire CDR3 is CASSLWLADNEQFF. Together with reference TRBV7-2 and TRBJ2-1, the CDR3 gives the full variable domain: GAGVSQSPSNKVTEKGKDVELRCDPISGHTALYWYRQSLGQGLEFLIYFQGNSAPDKSGLPSDRFSAERTGGSVSTLTIQRTQQEDSAVYLCASSLWLADNEQFFGPGTRLTVL.

The table lists this clone with a few counts. The read ends 3 residues shy of where the CDR3 ends; the end is completed using the germline J gene. The J gene is TRBJ1-2, the V gene TRBV19; D is perhaps TRBD1 (6 bases). CDR1 is LNHDA, CDR2 SQIVND, per germline (reference sequence). The CDR3 contains 15 residues. The CDR3 region is CASYSRGHEGDTYTF. The CDR3 DNA, read in part, is TGTGCCAGTTACTCCAGGGGTCACGAGGGAGATACC.

In its sample, this clone was seen a few times. The read is 3 residues too short to cover the CDR3 end, so that end is filled in from the germline J gene. J is TRBJ1-2 and V is TRBV7-9, with a possible D match to TRBD1 (5 bases). Trimming removed 2 bases from V and 1 base from J, with 8 bases in between. This CDR3 is built from 14 residues. Germline CDR1 SEHNR, CDR2 FQNEAQ (reference sequence). CDR3 sequence: CASSLSGFNYGYTF. CDR3 DNA (partial): TGTGCCAGCAGCTTATCAGGGTTTAACTATGGC.

This clone was seen ten or more times. The CDR3 end lies 3 residues beyond the end of the read and is filled in from the germline J gene. The chain joins TRBV20-1 to TRBJ1-5; D gene ambiguous. Germline CDR1 and CDR2: DFQATT and SNEGSKA (reference sequence). V was trimmed by 0 bases and J by 6 bases, leaving 15 bases between them. The CDR3 is 15 residues long. CDR3 sequence: CSARDFRGEGQPQHF. CDR3 bases read: TGCAGTGCTAGAGATTTCCGGGGAGAAGGTCAGCCC.

This clone has a count of ten or more. The read gets to within 3 residues of the CDR3 end, and the germline J gene fills in the rest. The J gene is TRBJ2-1, the V gene TRBV5-1; TRBD1 is a possible D gene (6 bases). CDR1 SGHRS and CDR2 YFSETQ come from the germline V gene. This CDR3 has 15 amino acids. V lost 4 bases to trimming and J lost 1 base, with 12 bases between them. This CDR3 is CASSLQTGSYNEQFF. Partial CDR3 DNA: TGCGCCAGCAGCCTCCAGACAGGTTCCTACAATGAG.

A few counts support this clone. Incomplete CDR3 DNA: TGTGCCAGTAGCCTCCGGGATGGACTCTACGAC. It translates to CASSLRDGLYD. The whole CDR3 sequence reads CASSLRDGLYDYTF. The chain is built from TRBV19 and TRBJ1-2; D not certain. The DNA ends 3 residues before the CDR3 does, and the rest of the CDR3 is filled in from the germline J gene. Germline loops: CDR1 LNHDA, CDR2 SQIVND (reference sequence). The CDR3 length is 14 residues.

This clone occurred many times. From the germline J gene comes the end of the CDR3, since the read stops 3 residues before it. The rearrangement joins TRBV30 to TRBJ2-5; 10 nucleotides agree with TRBD2. The CDR3 loop spans 14 amino acids. Germline CDR1 GTSNPN, CDR2 SVGIG (reference sequence). Trimming took 3 bases from V and 5 from J; bases not matched to a gene: 6. Partial CDR3 DNA: TGTGCCTGGAGGACCCTAGCGGGAGTCGAGACC. Translated, it gives CAWRTLAGVET. The CDR3, in full, reads CAWRTLAGVETQYF.

There are many counts of this clone. From the germline J gene comes the end of the CDR3, since the read stops 3 residues before it. V and J are TRBV13 and TRBJ2-2; 9 nucleotides line up with TRBD2. Germline CDR1 and CDR2: PRHDT and FYEKMQ (reference sequence). The CDR3 length is 14 residues. Trimming at V came to 5 bases and at J to 6 bases, leaving 4 bases not matched to a gene. This CDR3 is CASSQGLAAGELFF. Partial CDR3 DNA: TGTGCCAGCAGCCAGGGACTAGCTGCCGGGGAG.

As concerns this clone: The CDR3 end is not reached by the read, which stops 3 residues before it; the germline J gene fills it in. V usage is TRBV7-9 and J usage is TRBJ2-4, with a possible D match to TRBD1 (6 bases). Germline loops: CDR1 SEHNR, CDR2 FQNEAQ (reference sequence). CDR3 length: 14 amino acids. Incomplete CDR3 DNA: TGTGCCAGCAGCCCCGGACAGCCTCCCGAGGGT. Protein product: CASSPGQPPEG. The complete CDR3 protein is CASSPGQPPEGQYF.